This is a list of T cell receptor beta chains from one sample in a study of T-cell reconstitution after alpha-beta-depleted transplantation in children. From the PCR reads, TCRdb called clonotypes with MiXCR, one entry per CDR3 protein. This table has a few hundred thousand distinct CDR3 sequences, just over 7.5% appearing once. The specimen comprised peripheral blood, sampled 360 days after TCRalphabeta/CD19-depleted stem cell transplant. The receptors were sampled from a female patient aged 2 to 10 who had a stem cell transplant for Fanconi anemia, so the T cells may come from the graft donor. The CDR3 runs from the conserved cysteine through the conserved F or W. Fields, in order: clone size, J gene, V gene, CDR3 length, D gene, CDR3 DNA, CDR3 protein. A D gene is named only where the DNA matches it firmly. Clone size is given for some rows only: seen once, a few or many times, or a class if the clone is expanded.

clone size: many
J gene: TRBJ2-7
V gene: TRBV10-3
CDR3 length: 15
D gene: TRBD2
CDR3 DNA: TGTGCCATCAGTGAAGAAGCGGGGAGATCCTACGAGCAGTACTTC
CDR3 protein: CAISEEAGRSYEQYF

clone size: many
J gene: TRBJ1-1
V gene: TRBV28
CDR3 length: 12
D gene: -
CDR3 DNA: TGTGCCAGCAGTGATCAGAACACTGAAGCTTTCTTT
CDR3 protein: CASSDQNTEAFF

clone size: -
J gene: TRBJ1-2
V gene: TRBV19
CDR3 length: 15
D gene: -
CDR3 DNA: TGTGCCAGTAGAACGGACGAGCTAAATAACTATGGCTACACCTTC
CDR3 protein: CASRTDELNNYGYTF

clone size: few
J gene: TRBJ2-1
V gene: TRBV2
CDR3 length: 15
D gene: TRBD2
CDR3 DNA: TGTGCCAGCAGTGTAGGGACTAGCGGGGGTCATGAGCAGTTCTTC
CDR3 protein: CASSVGTSGGHEQFF

clone size: -
J gene: TRBJ2-1
V gene: TRBV11-2
CDR3 length: 16
D gene: TRBD2
CDR3 DNA: TGTGCCAGCAGCTTCAGGGGGACTAGCAATCGCAATGAGCAGTTCTTC
CDR3 protein: CASSFRGTSNRNEQFF

clone size: many
J gene: TRBJ2-4
V gene: TRBV28
CDR3 length: 17
D gene: -
CDR3 DNA: TGTGCCAGCAGTTCCTACGAGCGTTCCCTAGCCAAAAACATTCAGTACTTC
CDR3 protein: CASSSYERSLAKNIQYF

clone size: few
J gene: TRBJ2-1
V gene: TRBV12-3/TRBV12-4
CDR3 length: 17
D gene: -
CDR3 DNA: TGTGCCAGCAGTTTTACCCTTGGGGGGGGCGTATTTGATGAGCAGTTCTTC
CDR3 protein: CASSFTLGGGVFDEQFF

clone size: -
J gene: TRBJ1-1
V gene: TRBV20-1
CDR3 length: 17
D gene: -
CDR3 DNA: TGCAGTGCTAGCCTCGGGCAGTCCAATATAATGAACACTGAAGCTTTCTTT
CDR3 protein: CSASLGQSNIMNTEAFF

clone size: many
J gene: TRBJ2-3
V gene: TRBV12-3/TRBV12-4
CDR3 length: 12
D gene: -
CDR3 DNA: TGTGCCAGCACGTGGGGTTTGGATACGCAGTATTTT
CDR3 protein: CASTWGLDTQYF

clone size: many
J gene: TRBJ2-1
V gene: TRBV15
CDR3 length: 13
D gene: TRBD1
CDR3 DNA: TGTGCCACCAGCAGAGATTCGGTTACAGGGGAGTTCTTC
CDR3 protein: CATSRDSVTGEFF

clone size: many
J gene: TRBJ2-3
V gene: TRBV20-1
CDR3 length: 11
D gene: -
CDR3 DNA: TGCAGTGCTGTGAGGACAGATACGCAGTATTTT
CDR3 protein: CSAVRTDTQYF

clone size: many
J gene: TRBJ2-7
V gene: TRBV27
CDR3 length: 14
D gene: -
CDR3 DNA: TGTGCCAGCAGTTTAAGGGTCCCGATCTACGAGCAGTACTTC
CDR3 protein: CASSLRVPIYEQYF

clone size: few
J gene: TRBJ2-3
V gene: TRBV20-1
CDR3 length: 14
D gene: TRBD1
CDR3 DNA: TGCAGTGCCGACAGGGTCCCTAGCACAGATACGCAGTATTTT
CDR3 protein: CSADRVPSTDTQYF

clone size: -
J gene: TRBJ1-3
V gene: TRBV6-1
CDR3 length: 16
D gene: TRBD1
CDR3 DNA: TGTGCCAGCAGTGACTGGACAGGACGCTCTGGAAACACCATATATTTT
CDR3 protein: CASSDWTGRSGNTIYF

clone size: many
J gene: TRBJ2-1
V gene: TRBV5-1
CDR3 length: 14
D gene: TRBD1
CDR3 DNA: TGCGCCAGCAGCCCAATGGGACAGGTTCTAAGCCAGTTCTTC
CDR3 protein: CASSPMGQVLSQFF

clone size: many
J gene: TRBJ2-3
V gene: TRBV20-1
CDR3 length: 11
D gene: -
CDR3 DNA: TGCAGTGCCGCCGGGGCAGATACGCAGTATTTT
CDR3 protein: CSAAGADTQYF

clone size: many
J gene: TRBJ2-7
V gene: TRBV7-2
CDR3 length: 14
D gene: -
CDR3 DNA: TGTGCCAGCAGCTTAGACAAGCGGATGAACGAGCAGTACTTC
CDR3 protein: CASSLDKRMNEQYF

clone size: many
J gene: TRBJ2-5
V gene: TRBV5-8
CDR3 length: 14
D gene: -
CDR3 DNA: TGTGCCAGCAGCTTGGGACAGATCCAAGAGACCCAGTACTTC
CDR3 protein: CASSLGQIQETQYF

clone size: -
J gene: TRBJ2-7
V gene: TRBV20-1
CDR3 length: 16
D gene: TRBD2
CDR3 DNA: TGCAGTGTTAGACGGCTAGCGGGAGTCCTAGCTTACGAGCAGTACTTC
CDR3 protein: CSVRRLAGVLAYEQYF

clone size: -
J gene: TRBJ2-7
V gene: TRBV11-2
CDR3 length: 13
D gene: TRBD1
CDR3 DNA: TGTGCCAGCAGCCGGGACAGCCTCTACGAGCAGTACTTC
CDR3 protein: CASSRDSLYEQYF

clone size: few
J gene: TRBJ1-2
V gene: TRBV27
CDR3 length: 13
D gene: -
CDR3 DNA: TGTGCCAGCAGTCCGGTAGCGGGCTATGGCTACACCTTC
CDR3 protein: CASSPVAGYGYTF

clone size: -
J gene: TRBJ1-2
V gene: TRBV12-3/TRBV12-4
CDR3 length: 14
D gene: -
CDR3 DNA: TGTGCCAGCAGCCCCCCGGGGGCCCCCGATGGCTACACCTTC
CDR3 protein: CASSPPGAPDGYTF

clone size: many
J gene: TRBJ2-5
V gene: TRBV5-1
CDR3 length: 16
D gene: TRBD2
CDR3 DNA: TGCGCCAGCAGCTTGGCTTTAGCGGGGGACTTAGAGACCCAGTACTTC
CDR3 protein: CASSLALAGDLETQYF

clone size: many
J gene: TRBJ2-7
V gene: TRBV7-9
CDR3 length: 16
D gene: -
CDR3 DNA: TGTGCCAGCAGCTATTCTCTTTCGGGGCCCTCCTACGAGCAGTACTTC
CDR3 protein: CASSYSLSGPSYEQYF

clone size: many
J gene: TRBJ1-1
V gene: TRBV27
CDR3 length: 15
D gene: -
CDR3 DNA: TGTGCCAGCAGTTTACGACGGGGATGGGGCACTGAAGCTTTCTTT
CDR3 protein: CASSLRRGWGTEAFF

clone size: -
J gene: TRBJ1-3
V gene: TRBV2
CDR3 length: 12
D gene: -
CDR3 DNA: TGTGCCAGCAGGCCCGGGGACGACACCATATATTTT
CDR3 protein: CASRPGDDTIYF

clone size: many
J gene: TRBJ2-2
V gene: TRBV7-2
CDR3 length: 15
D gene: -
CDR3 DNA: TGTGCCAGCACCTCGCCTGGACTATACACCGGGGAGCTGTTTTTT
CDR3 protein: CASTSPGLYTGELFF

clone size: many
J gene: TRBJ2-1
V gene: TRBV20-1
CDR3 length: 14
D gene: TRBD1
CDR3 DNA: TGCAGTCCGCACGGCCAGGGGGCTTACAATGAGCAGTTCTTC
CDR3 protein: CSPHGQGAYNEQFF

clone size: -
J gene: TRBJ1-1
V gene: TRBV25-1
CDR3 length: 15
D gene: -
CDR3 DNA: TGTGCCAGCAGTGCCGCATCGGGGGAGGTAACTGAAGCTTTCTTT
CDR3 protein: CASSAASGEVTEAFF

clone size: few
J gene: TRBJ2-3
V gene: TRBV27
CDR3 length: 18
D gene: TRBD2
CDR3 DNA: TGTGCCAGCAGTTTAGCGGCGGGGGGGGTATTTGGGGCAGATACGCAGTATTTT
CDR3 protein: CASSLAAGGVFGADTQYF

clone size: many
J gene: TRBJ2-7
V gene: TRBV6-1
CDR3 length: 15
D gene: -
CDR3 DNA: TGTGCCAGCAGTGTCCGTGTAGGCATACGGTACGAGCAGTACTTC
CDR3 protein: CASSVRVGIRYEQYF

clone size: -
J gene: TRBJ2-5
V gene: TRBV7-6
CDR3 length: 14
D gene: -
CDR3 DNA: TGTGCCAGCAGCTCCCATGGGGGCTTGGAGACCCAGTACTTC
CDR3 protein: CASSSHGGLETQYF

clone size: many
J gene: TRBJ2-1
V gene: TRBV12-3/TRBV12-4
CDR3 length: 14
D gene: -
CDR3 DNA: TGTGCCCTAGCATCGGAGCTGTATTACAATGAGCAGTTCTTC
CDR3 protein: CALASELYYNEQFF

clone size: many
J gene: TRBJ1-1
V gene: TRBV6-4
CDR3 length: 19
D gene: -
CDR3 DNA: TGTGCCAGCAGACCCGCCGCCAGCAGTGTCAACCGACAGAACACTGAAGCTTTCTTT
CDR3 protein: CASRPAASSVNRQNTEAFF

clone size: -
J gene: TRBJ1-2
V gene: TRBV5-6
CDR3 length: 12
D gene: -
CDR3 DNA: TGTGCCAGCAGCTTGGAGATCTATGGCTACACCTTC
CDR3 protein: CASSLEIYGYTF

clone size: many
J gene: TRBJ1-2
V gene: TRBV6-2/TRBV6-3
CDR3 length: 13
D gene: -
CDR3 DNA: TGTGCCAGCAGGTTGGATCTGGGATATGGCTACACCTTC
CDR3 protein: CASRLDLGYGYTF

clone size: many
J gene: TRBJ2-1
V gene: TRBV7-9
CDR3 length: 14
D gene: -
CDR3 DNA: TGTGCCAGCAACACCAATTATACATACAATGAGCAGTTCTTC
CDR3 protein: CASNTNYTYNEQFF

clone size: many
J gene: TRBJ2-5
V gene: TRBV5-1
CDR3 length: 14
D gene: -
CDR3 DNA: TGCGCCAGCAGCTTTGGGGAGGTAGAGGAGACCCAGTACTTC
CDR3 protein: CASSFGEVEETQYF

clone size: -
J gene: TRBJ2-1
V gene: TRBV4-2
CDR3 length: 16
D gene: TRBD2
CDR3 DNA: TGTGCCAGCAGCCCCACTAGCGGGGGGTTGTACAATGAGCAGTTCTTC
CDR3 protein: CASSPTSGGLYNEQFF

clone size: many
J gene: TRBJ2-1
V gene: TRBV20-1
CDR3 length: 15
D gene: TRBD2
CDR3 DNA: TGCAGTGCCAGCCCACCGGGACTAGCGGGCAATGAGCAGTTCTTC
CDR3 protein: CSASPPGLAGNEQFF

clone size: many
J gene: TRBJ2-1
V gene: TRBV7-2
CDR3 length: 15
D gene: TRBD2
CDR3 DNA: TGTGCCAGCAGCCGGCCGGGACTAGCATCGCATGAGCAGTTCTTC
CDR3 protein: CASSRPGLASHEQFF

clone size: many
J gene: TRBJ1-2
V gene: TRBV5-1
CDR3 length: 14
D gene: -
CDR3 DNA: TGCGCCAGCAGCTCCGGGCAGGGGAACTATGGCTACACCTTC
CDR3 protein: CASSSGQGNYGYTF

clone size: -
J gene: TRBJ2-2
V gene: TRBV20-1
CDR3 length: 16
D gene: -
CDR3 DNA: TGCAGTGCTAGAGTTGCAGGGGCGCTCTACACCGGGGAGCTGTTTTTT
CDR3 protein: CSARVAGALYTGELFF

clone size: many
J gene: TRBJ1-1
V gene: TRBV3-1
CDR3 length: 14
D gene: -
CDR3 DNA: TGTGCCAGCAGCCAAGGGTACGGGGCCGCTGAAGCTTTCTTT
CDR3 protein: CASSQGYGAAEAFF

clone size: many
J gene: TRBJ1-1
V gene: TRBV20-1
CDR3 length: 8
D gene: -
CDR3 DNA: TGCAGTGCCTCAGAAGCTTTCTTT
CDR3 protein: CSASEAFF

clone size: many
J gene: TRBJ2-3
V gene: TRBV14
CDR3 length: 15
D gene: -
CDR3 DNA: TGTGCCAGCAGCCGGGACCCCCCGTACACAGATACGCAGTATTTT
CDR3 protein: CASSRDPPYTDTQYF

clone size: many
J gene: TRBJ2-1
V gene: TRBV2
CDR3 length: 14
D gene: -
CDR3 DNA: TGTGCCAGCATCTCATTACGGGGGTTCAATGAGCAGTTCTTC
CDR3 protein: CASISLRGFNEQFF

clone size: -
J gene: TRBJ1-5
V gene: TRBV5-1
CDR3 length: 15
D gene: -
CDR3 DNA: TGCGCCAGCAGCTTGGGAGGGTCTAGCAATCAGCCCCAGCATTTT
CDR3 protein: CASSLGGSSNQPQHF

clone size: -
J gene: TRBJ2-2
V gene: TRBV12-3/TRBV12-4
CDR3 length: 16
D gene: TRBD2
CDR3 DNA: TGTGCCAGCAGTCCGGTAGCGGGAGCGAACACCGGGGAGCTGTTTTTT
CDR3 protein: CASSPVAGANTGELFF

clone size: few
J gene: TRBJ1-3
V gene: TRBV5-1
CDR3 length: 13
D gene: -
CDR3 DNA: TGCGCCAGCAGCTATGAATTTGGAAACACCATATATTTT
CDR3 protein: CASSYEFGNTIYF

clone size: many
J gene: TRBJ2-5
V gene: TRBV21-1
CDR3 length: 12
D gene: -
CDR3 DNA: TGTCCGGTGTTCGAAAATCAAGAGACCCAGTACTTC
CDR3 protein: CPVFENQETQYF

clone size: many
J gene: TRBJ2-1
V gene: TRBV7-9
CDR3 length: 15
D gene: -
CDR3 DNA: TGTGCCAGCAGCTACGATAGGGGGAGCCACAATGAGCAGTTCTTC
CDR3 protein: CASSYDRGSHNEQFF

clone size: few
J gene: TRBJ2-1
V gene: TRBV20-1
CDR3 length: 15
D gene: TRBD2
CDR3 DNA: TGCAGTGCTGACCTTCGGTACCGGGGGGGCAATGAGCAGTTCTTC
CDR3 protein: CSADLRYRGGNEQFF

clone size: many
J gene: TRBJ2-3
V gene: TRBV7-2
CDR3 length: 13
D gene: -
CDR3 DNA: TGTGCCAGCAGCCGTTTTCCCGGAGACACGCAGTATTTT
CDR3 protein: CASSRFPGDTQYF

clone size: few
J gene: TRBJ2-7
V gene: TRBV5-1
CDR3 length: 12
D gene: -
CDR3 DNA: TGCGCCAGCGACGACCCAGGTTGCGAGCAGTACTTC
CDR3 protein: CASDDPGCEQYF

clone size: many
J gene: TRBJ1-6
V gene: TRBV20-1
CDR3 length: 15
D gene: TRBD1
CDR3 DNA: TGCAGTGCCCTGGGACAGGGGGGATGGAATTCACCCCTCCACTTT
CDR3 protein: CSALGQGGWNSPLHF

clone size: many
J gene: TRBJ2-1
V gene: TRBV6-1
CDR3 length: 15
D gene: TRBD1
CDR3 DNA: TGTGCCAGCAGCTCACAGGGGGCGGCCTACAATGAGCAGTTCTTC
CDR3 protein: CASSSQGAAYNEQFF

clone size: few
J gene: TRBJ2-1
V gene: TRBV20-1
CDR3 length: 13
D gene: -
CDR3 DNA: TGCAGTGCTAGAAAGCCCACCCACAATGAGCAGTTCTTC
CDR3 protein: CSARKPTHNEQFF

clone size: -
J gene: TRBJ2-6
V gene: TRBV2
CDR3 length: 15
D gene: TRBD1
CDR3 DNA: TGTGCCAGCAGGGACAGGTTCTCTGGGGCCAACGTCCTGACTTTC
CDR3 protein: CASRDRFSGANVLTF

clone size: many
J gene: TRBJ2-1
V gene: TRBV6-1
CDR3 length: 14
D gene: TRBD2
CDR3 DNA: TGTGCCAGCAGTCTAGCGGGAGGGAACAATGAGCAGTTCTTC
CDR3 protein: CASSLAGGNNEQFF